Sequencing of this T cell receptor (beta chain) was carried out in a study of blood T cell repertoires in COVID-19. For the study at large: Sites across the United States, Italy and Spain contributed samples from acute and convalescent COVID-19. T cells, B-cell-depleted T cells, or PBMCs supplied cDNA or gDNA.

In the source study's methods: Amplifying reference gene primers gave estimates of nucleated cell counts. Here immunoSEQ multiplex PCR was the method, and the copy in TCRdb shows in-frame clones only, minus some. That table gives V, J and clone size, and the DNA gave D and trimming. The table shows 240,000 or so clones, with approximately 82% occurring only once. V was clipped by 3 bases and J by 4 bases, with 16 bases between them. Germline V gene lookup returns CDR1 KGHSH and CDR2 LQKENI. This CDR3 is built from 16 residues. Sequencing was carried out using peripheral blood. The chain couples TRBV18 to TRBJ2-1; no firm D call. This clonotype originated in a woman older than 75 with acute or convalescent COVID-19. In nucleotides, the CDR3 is TGTGCCAGCTCACCCGATCTACGGCGCGGATACAATGAGCAGTTCTTC. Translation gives CASSPDLRRGYNEQFF.